This passage covers 28 T cell receptor beta chains from one sample sequenced in a study of T-cell reconstitution after alpha-beta-depleted transplantation in children (dated by TCRdb to the mid-2010s). The full study reports these points: Over subsequent months, a decline in hyperexpanded clone frequencies was noted, and after one year, T-cell counts and TCRbeta diversity were mostly ascribed to newly produced T cells.

Antigens of these TCRs are unknown. Taken with the paper, the label for treatment or condition translates to: allogeneic hematopoietic cell transplantation with graft depleted of TCRalphabeta T cells and CD19 B cells. Receptors were amplified or captured by PCR. The reads were generated on an Illumina HiSeq 2500. To normalize quantification of the TCRbeta repertoire, the TCR libraries were built with molecular barcoding that relied on unique molecular identifiers. TCRdb reworked the public reads: Q25 trimming with fastp, MiXCR clone assembly, productive beta chains retained. CDR3 protein duplicates are merged, each entry listing the most common genes and DNA. This sample gives around 300,000 distinct CDR3 sequences in total; just over 7.5% of them show up just once. Clones ranked in the top ten supply 9.1% of the sample. The sequences come from peripheral blood, collected 360 days after TCRalphabeta/CD19-depleted stem cell transplant. The receptors stem from a female patient aged 2 to 10 who had a stem cell transplant for Fanconi anemia, so the T cells may come from the graft donor.

The gene calls are TRBV5-1 and TRBJ2-2; TRBD1 is a possible D gene (5 bases). The V and J ends lost 2 bases and 3 bases respectively, with 17 bases between them. The CDR3 covers 17 residues. Germline V CDR1 and CDR2: SGHRS, YFSETQ. CDR3 protein: CASSFSPQGRDTGELFF. CDR3 coding DNA: TGCGCCAGCAGCTTCTCGCCGCAGGGTCGGGACACCGGGGAGCTGTTTTTT.

The chain is built from TRBV5-1 and TRBJ2-5, with no clear D. The germline CDR1 and CDR2 sequences are SGHRS and YFSETQ. This CDR3 spans 13 amino acids. V was shortened by 2 bases and J by 5 bases, with 10 bases between the two germline ends. This CDR3 reads CASSLRFLETQYF. The CDR3 coding sequence is TGCGCCAGCAGCTTAAGGTTCTTGGAGACCCAGTACTTC. The variable domain in full, with the rest retrieved from reference TRBV5-1 and TRBJ2-5, is KAGVTQTPRYLIKTRGQQVTLSCSPISGHRSVSWYQQTPGQGLQFLFEYFSETQRNKGNFPGRFSGRQFSNSRSEMNVSTLELGDSALYLCASSLRFLETQYFGPGTRLLVL.

This clonotype was observed many times. This rearrangement joins TRBV15 to TRBJ2-3, with 10 bases aligning to TRBD2. Germline V lookup: CDR1 LNHNV, CDR2 YYDKDF (reference sequence). After removal of 1 base from V and 2 bases from J, the junction contained 3 bases not matched to a gene. The CDR3 totals 16 residues. In nucleotides, the CDR3 is TGTGCCACCAGCAGAGGGACTAGCGGAGACACAGATACGCAGTATTTT. Protein product: CATSRGTSGDTDTQYF.

This clonotype appeared a few times. The V and J genes are TRBV24-1 and TRBJ2-1; TRBD2 matches 9 bases. V shed 0 bases and J 6 bases; nucleotides not matched to a gene: 5. The germline gives CDR1 KGHDR, CDR2 SFDVKD. The CDR3 runs 16 residues. The CDR3 sequence is CATSDLWLAGSNEQFF. The CDR3, as DNA: TGTGCCACCAGTGATTTGTGGCTAGCGGGGTCCAATGAGCAGTTCTTC.

This clonotype was detected many times. The gene calls are TRBV15 and TRBJ2-1; 7 bases align to TRBD1. The CDR3 is made up of 13 amino acids. V dropped 6 bases and J dropped 4; count of bases not matched to a gene: 3. Germline V gene data show CDR1 as LNHNV and CDR2 as YYDKDF (reference sequence). CDR3 sequence: CATRSTGYNEQFF. As DNA, the CDR3 is TGTGCCACCAGGTCGACAGGGTACAATGAGCAGTTCTTC.

This clonotype was observed many times. The rearrangement uses TRBV20-1 and TRBJ2-7; tentatively, D is TRBD2 (5 bases). CDR1 DFQATT and CDR2 SNEGSKA come from the germline V gene (reference sequence). The CDR3 runs 16 residues. V was cut by 0 bases and J by 6 bases, with 21 bases left in between. The DNA for the CDR3 is TGCAGTGCTAGAGATAGTTTGCGTGGCGGGCGCGGCGAGCAGTACTTC. This gives the protein CSARDSLRGGRGEQYF.

The chain joins TRBV2 to TRBJ2-7, with 12 bases aligning to TRBD2. V trimming: 6 bases; J trimming: 4 bases; junction bases outside the gene matches: 7. CDR1 SNHLY and CDR2 FYNNEI come from the germline V gene. The CDR3 loop spans 15 amino acids. CDR3 nucleotides: TGTGCCAGCAGGCGGACTAGCGGGGATGTATACGAGCAGTACGTC. The encoded protein is CASRRTSGDVYEQYV.

This clonotype was seen ten or more times. This sequence joins TRBV15 and TRBJ1-5; D gene ambiguous. This CDR3 has 13 amino acids. CDR1 is LNHNV and CDR2 is YYDKDF in the germline V gene (reference sequence). Trimming cost V 0 bases and J 4 bases, with 4 bases left between them. The CDR3 nucleotides read TGTGCCACCAGCAGAGATCGAAATCAGCCCCAGCATTTT. It yields the protein CATSRDRNQPQHF. Full variable domain (rest looked up from reference TRBV15 and TRBJ1-5): DAMVIQNPRYQVTQFGKPVTLSCSQTLNHNVMYWYQQKSSQAPKLLFHYYDKDFNNEADTPDNFQSRRPNTSFCFLDIRSPGLGDTAMYLCATSRDRNQPQHFGDGTRLSIL.

The genes are TRBV24-1 and TRBJ2-1; 9 bases agree with TRBD1. CDR3 length equals 17 residues. The V gene's germline CDR1 is KGHDR and CDR2 SFDVKD. Trimming removed 2 bases from V and 6 bases from J; junction bases left unmatched: 10. The CDR3 region has the DNA TGTGCCACCAGTGATTCGGACAGGGGAAGTAGGGGCAATGAGCAGTTCTTC. It translates to CATSDSDRGSRGNEQFF.

This clonotype was observed many times. This chain links TRBV18 with TRBJ2-5, with D possibly being TRBD1 (6 bases). The CDR3 length is 16 residues. Per germline, CDR1 KGHSH and CDR2 LQKENI. V lost 3 bases and J 2 bases, leaving 16 bases between the germline ends. The CDR3 loop reads CASSPYSPDSQETQYF. The CDR3, as DNA: TGTGCCAGCTCACCCTATAGCCCGGACAGTCAAGAGACCCAGTACTTC.

This clonotype was seen ten or more times. The chain has TRBV6-5 and TRBJ1-1; D is ambiguous. The CDR3 contains 12 residues. Germline V gene data show CDR1 as MNHEY and CDR2 as SVGAGI. The V end was cut by 6 bases, the J end by 10 bases, with 15 bases between. The CDR3 region is CASSDSQRRAFF. DNA of the CDR3: TGTGCCAGCAGCGATAGCCAAAGAAGAGCTTTCTTT.

This clonotype was observed a handful of times. This chain connects TRBV7-6 to TRBJ1-5, with D maybe TRBD1 (5 bases). Germline-derived CDR1 and CDR2 are SGHVS and FNYEAQ. V shed 5 bases and J shed 3 bases, with 14 bases lying between them. This CDR3 contains 15 residues. The CDR3, as DNA: TGTGCCAGCAGCCCCCATCCAGGGACCAATCAGCCCCAGCATTTT. Residues: CASSPHPGTNQPQHF.

In its sample, this clonotype was seen many times. This rearrangement joins TRBV12-3 or TRBV12-4 to TRBJ2-7; D might be TRBD1 or TRBD2, each matching 5 bases. Trimming took 3 bases from V and 3 from J, leaving 12 bases between them. This CDR3 is built from 14 residues. The CDR3 reads CASSFGAPVYEQYF. For the CDR3, the DNA is TGTGCCAGCAGTTTCGGGGCCCCCGTCTACGAGCAGTACTTC.

J is TRBJ1-1 and V is TRBV10-3, with unresolved D. V dropped 0 bases and J dropped 2 bases, with 10 bases sitting between them. The CDR3 totals 15 residues. CDR1 is ENHRY and CDR2 is SYGVKD in the germline V gene. The CDR3 DNA sequence: TGTGCCATCAGTGAGTCGAGGATCGCAAACACTGAAGCTTTCTTT. As protein: CAISESRIANTEAFF.

In this sample, this clonotype turned up many times. This chain uses TRBV5-6 with TRBJ1-2; D unclear. Germline-derived CDR1 and CDR2 are SGHDT and YYEEEE. With 0 bases removed from V and 4 bases from J, the gap between germline ends came to 4 bases. The CDR3 length is 12 residues. This CDR3 is CASSLAVYGYTF. The CDR3 DNA follows: TGTGCCAGCAGCTTGGCGGTCTATGGCTACACCTTC.

This clonotype was observed many times. The V call is TRBV5-1, the J call TRBJ1-5; unclear D gene. The germline gives CDR1 SGHRS, CDR2 YFSETQ. V was shortened by 2 bases and J by 5 bases, with 11 bases between the two germline ends. The CDR3 is 14 amino acids. In DNA form, the CDR3 reads TGCGCCAGCAGCTTTTCGACGGGTGATCAGCCCCAGCATTTT. It specifies CASSFSTGDQPQHF.

This clonotype was counted ten times or more. The CDR3 sequence is CASSSETLGGNEQFF. Here the CDR3 DNA reads TGTGCCAGCAGTTCCGAGACCTTGGGGGGCAATGAGCAGTTCTTC. The chain uses TRBV12-3 or TRBV12-4 and TRBJ2-1, with a weak D call TRBD2 (6 bases). V gave up 4 bases and J gave up 6 bases, with 16 bases separating them. The CDR3 is 15 amino acids.

This clonotype showed up many times. The chain carries TRBV10-3 and TRBJ2-5, with D uncertain. V lost 4 bases and J 3 bases, leaving 9 bases between the germline ends. CDR1 is ENHRY, CDR2 SYGVKD, per germline. The CDR3 contains 13 residues. CDR3 in amino acids: CAISGTEKETQYF. In nucleotides, the CDR3 is TGTGCCATCAGTGGTACAGAGAAAGAGACCCAGTACTTC.

This clonotype was recorded at least ten times. The chain carries TRBV6-4 and TRBJ2-3; perhaps TRBD1 as D (5 bases). CDR1 and CDR2 (germline): MRHNA, SNTAGT. Trimming stripped 3 bases from V and 3 bases from J, with 7 bases between. The CDR3 is 13 amino acids. The CDR3 reads CASSEGETDTQYF. In DNA form, the CDR3 reads TGTGCCAGCAGTGAAGGGGAAACAGATACGCAGTATTTT.

This clonotype has only a few counts. The rearrangement joins TRBV6-5 to TRBJ2-3, with 8 bases lining up with TRBD2. The CDR3 runs to 18 residues. J gave up 5 bases and V 0 bases, and 13 bases lay outside the gene matches. Germline CDR1 and CDR2: MNHEY and SVGAGI. This chain's CDR3 is CASSYSKRPGGRGDTQYF. The CDR3 DNA reads as TGTGCCAGCAGTTACTCGAAAAGGCCGGGGGGGAGAGGAGATACGCAGTATTTT.

The J gene is TRBJ2-3, the V gene TRBV9; no firm D call. Germline V gene data show CDR1 as SGDLS and CDR2 as YYNGEE. This CDR3 spans 12 amino acids. Trimming removed 0 bases at V and 4 bases at J, with 3 bases between. This chain's CDR3 is CASSVEADTQYF. CDR3 nucleotide sequence: TGTGCCAGCAGCGTAGAGGCAGATACGCAGTATTTT.

Many counts were recorded for this clonotype. This chain connects TRBV7-6 to TRBJ1-3; D ambiguous. The CDR3 spans 14 residues. Germline loops: CDR1 SGHVS, CDR2 FNYEAQ. V was shortened by 5 bases and J by 2 bases, with 10 bases between the two germline ends. CDR3 loop: CASSQHTTGNTIYF. CDR3 nucleotides: TGTGCCAGCAGCCAGCACACTACTGGAAACACCATATATTTT.

The chain is built from TRBV20-1 and TRBJ1-4; D remains ambiguous. This CDR3 spans 14 amino acids. Deletions cut 3 bases from V and 5 bases from J, with 13 bases between. Looked up from germline, CDR1 is DFQATT and CDR2 is SNEGSKA (reference sequence). The CDR3 bases are TGCAGTGCTAGTGAGGTCGGCTGGAATGAAAAACTGTTTTTT. Protein sequence: CSASEVGWNEKLFF.

This clonotype was seen many times. J is TRBJ1-5 and V is TRBV6-5, with 7 bases fitting TRBD1. Trimming cost V 6 bases and J 2 bases; bases outside gene matches: 13. The CDR3 has 17 residues. CDR1 is MNHEY, CDR2 SVGAGI, per germline. This CDR3 is CASSRRTGATGNQPQHF. The CDR3 coding sequence is TGTGCCAGCAGCCGGAGAACAGGGGCTACGGGCAATCAGCCCCAGCATTTT.

This chain connects TRBV18 to TRBJ2-7; 7 nucleotides match TRBD1. The germline CDR1 and CDR2 sequences are KGHSH and LQKENI. CDR3 length equals 16 residues. The V segment lost 3 bases and the J segment 0 bases; nucleotides outside the gene matches: 8. CDR3 sequence: CASSPTPGQSSYEQYF. CDR3 nucleotides: TGTGCCAGCTCACCGACACCGGGACAGAGCTCCTACGAGCAGTACTTC.

This clonotype has ten or more counts. The genes are TRBV15 and TRBJ2-3; no definite D call. CDR1 and CDR2 (germline): LNHNV, YYDKDF (reference sequence). This CDR3 has 12 residues. V was shortened by 4 bases and J by 2 bases, with 4 bases between the two germline ends. CDR3: CATSMFTDTQYF. The DNA of the CDR3 is TGTGCCACCAGCATGTTCACAGATACGCAGTATTTT. The variable domain in full, completed from reference TRBV15 and TRBJ2-3, reads DAMVIQNPRYQVTQFGKPVTLSCSQTLNHNVMYWYQQKSSQAPKLLFHYYDKDFNNEADTPDNFQSRRPNTSFCFLDIRSPGLGDTAMYLCATSMFTDTQYFGPGTRLTVL.

The chain has TRBV20-1 and TRBJ1-1; the D gene is possibly TRBD1 (5 bases). V was trimmed by 0 bases and J by 8 bases, leaving 13 bases between them. Germline CDR1 is DFQATT and CDR2 is SNEGSKA (reference sequence). The CDR3 consists of 13 residues. CDR3 sequence reads: CSARDGGYREAFF. For the CDR3, the DNA is TGCAGTGCTAGAGATGGGGGTTATCGGGAAGCTTTCTTT.

In its sample, this clonotype was seen many times. V and J are TRBV6-1 and TRBJ1-2; 8 bases are shared with TRBD1. Germline lookup yields CDR1 MNHNS and CDR2 SASEGT. CDR3 length: 14 residues. Germline trimming cut 1 base from V and 8 bases from J; bases unmatched to any gene: 6. The CDR3 DNA reads TGTGCCAGCAGTGAAGGGCAGGGGGCGGTCGGCTACACCTTC. It translates to CASSEGQGAVGYTF.